The rows below give T cell receptor beta chains drawn from one sample of a study of Graves' ophthalmopathy and Graves' hyperthyroidism. MiXCR, run by TCRdb on the multiplex PCR reads, gives a single entry per CDR3 protein. Of over 500,000 distinct CDR3 sequences detected, 22% appear once; the ten largest clones hold around 7%. Sequenced: peripheral blood. All receptors derive from a woman aged 18 to 35 with stable Graves' hyperthyroidism. Some clones in this sample may be carry-over from other donors' samples. The CDR3 runs from the conserved cysteine through the conserved F or W. The D gene is left open where the match is weak. Clone size is given for some rows only: seen once, a few or many times, or a class if the clone is expanded.

V	D	J	size	CDR3	DNA
TRBV19	-	TRBJ2-2	few	CASTPTVLNTGELFF	TGTGCCAGCACTCCAACAGTGCTGAACACCGGGGAGCTGTTTTTT
TRBV11-2	-	TRBJ2-2	-	CASSPMGAGTGELFF	TGTGCCAGCAGCCCAATGGGGGCCGGAACCGGGGAGCTGTTTTTT
TRBV9	TRBD2	TRBJ2-7	-	CASSAEPVGGAGEQYF	TGTGCCAGCAGCGCCGAACCCGTCGGGGGGGCGGGGGAGCAGTACTTC
TRBV30	TRBD1	TRBJ1-5	-	CAWTRTGTNQPQHF	TGTGCCTGGACCAGGACAGGGACCAATCAGCCCCAGCATTTT
TRBV20-1	TRBD2	TRBJ2-5	-	CSGDSGSFQGPETQYF	TGCAGTGGGGATAGCGGGAGCTTCCAGGGGCCGGAGACCCAGTACTTC
TRBV6-4	-	TRBJ1-5	-	CASRGTSLNQPQHF	TGTGCCAGCAGGGGCACGAGTCTGAATCAGCCCCAGCATTTT
TRBV19	TRBD1	TRBJ1-5	many	CASRGDSDQPQHF	TGTGCCAGTAGGGGGGACAGCGATCAGCCCCAGCATTTT
TRBV27	TRBD2	TRBJ2-5	many	CASRLAGQETQYF	TGTGCCAGCAGGCTAGCGGGACAAGAGACCCAGTACTTC
TRBV7-3	TRBD2	TRBJ2-5	many	CASSLTGGGQETQYF	TGTGCCAGCAGCTTAACCGGGGGGGGCCAAGAGACCCAGTACTTC
TRBV7-3	TRBD1	TRBJ2-5	many	CASSPGTGETQYF	TGTGCCAGCAGCCCCGGGACAGGGGAGACCCAGTACTTC
TRBV6-1	TRBD2	TRBJ2-7	many	CASSEVGIGLAGIYEQYF	TGTGCCAGCAGTGAAGTAGGTATTGGACTAGCGGGCATCTACGAGCAGTACTTC
TRBV24-1	-	TRBJ2-5	many	CATSDRYSGTQYF	TGTGCCACCAGTGATCGTTACTCGGGGACCCAGTACTTC
TRBV19	TRBD1	TRBJ1-2	many	CASRRQVQGDYGYTF	TGTGCCAGTAGACGACAGGTACAGGGGGACTATGGCTACACCTTC
TRBV24-1	TRBD1	TRBJ2-7	few	CATSDTGQGGEQYF	TGTGCCACCAGTGATACCGGACAGGGGGGAGAGCAGTACTTC
TRBV11-2	-	TRBJ1-1	-	CASSPDRLHTEAFF	TGTGCCAGCAGCCCTGACCGCCTGCACACTGAAGCTTTCTTT
TRBV29-1	TRBD1	TRBJ2-7	many	CSALGTGGHYEQYF	TGCAGCGCCCTAGGGACAGGGGGCCACTACGAGCAGTACTTC
TRBV6-5	TRBD1	TRBJ1-1	many	CASRSGTGLFF	TGTGCCAGCAGGTCCGGGACAGGGCTTTTCTTT
TRBV5-1	-	TRBJ1-1	many	CASSLEGYRTEAFF	TGCGCCAGCAGCTTGGAGGGTTATCGCACTGAAGCTTTCTTT
TRBV28	-	TRBJ2-7	-	CASSSTRQVSEQYF	TGTGCCAGCAGTTCCACACGACAGGTATCCGAGCAGTACTTC
TRBV7-2	-	TRBJ2-2	many	CASSYRVAVAGELFF	TGTGCCAGCAGCTATAGGGTGGCGGTTGCCGGGGAGCTGTTTTTT
TRBV20-1	-	TRBJ2-7	many	CSARAKFAYEQYF	TGCAGTGCTAGAGCCAAGTTTGCTTACGAGCAGTACTTC
TRBV20-1	TRBD1	TRBJ1-1	many	CSAGKLGTEVGTEAFF	TGCAGTGCTGGAAAGTTGGGGACAGAAGTTGGCACTGAAGCTTTCTTT
TRBV6-1	TRBD1	TRBJ2-5	-	CASSDRGQVTQYF	TGTGCCAGCAGTGACAGGGGGCAGGTGACCCAGTACTTC
TRBV6-1	-	TRBJ1-6	-	CASSGGGAGYSPLHF	TGTGCCAGCTCAGGCGGGGGCGCGGGATATTCACCCCTCCACTTT
TRBV10-3	TRBD1	TRBJ1-1	-	CAIKRTGGSSEAFF	TGTGCCATCAAGAGGACAGGGGGCAGTTCTGAAGCTTTCTTT
TRBV24-1	TRBD1	TRBJ1-4	few	CATSDSRDSGEKLFF	TGTGCCACCAGTGATTCGAGGGACAGCGGAGAAAAACTGTTTTTT
TRBV7-2	-	TRBJ1-1	many	CASSLIESAFF	TGTGCCAGCAGCTTAATAGAATCAGCTTTCTTT
TRBV4-1	-	TRBJ2-1	-	CASSQGGLAGLYNEQFF	TGCGCCAGCAGCCAAGGGGGGTTGGCGGGGCTATACAATGAGCAGTTCTTC
TRBV5-6	-	TRBJ2-6	many	CASSLGGSGANVLTF	TGTGCCAGCAGCTTAGGAGGCTCTGGGGCCAACGTCCTGACTTTC
TRBV7-9	TRBD1	TRBJ1-2	many	CASSQTGNGYTF	TGTGCCAGCAGCCAGACAGGGAATGGCTACACCTTC
TRBV12-3/TRBV12-4	-	TRBJ1-1	many	CASSFSELNTEAFF	TGTGCCAGCAGTTTTTCGGAATTAAACACTGAAGCTTTCTTT
TRBV7-8	-	TRBJ2-2	-	CASSPGRGRNTGELFF	TGTGCCAGCAGCCCCGGTCGTGGGAGGAACACCGGGGAGCTGTTTTTT
TRBV5-1	-	TRBJ1-5	many	CASSTEVNQPQHF	TGCGCCAGCAGCACTGAGGTCAATCAGCCCCAGCATTTT
TRBV6-1	TRBD1	TRBJ1-5	many	CASSERDRGLRQPQHF	TGTGCCAGCAGTGAAAGAGACAGGGGGCTTCGACAGCCCCAGCATTTT
TRBV3-1	-	TRBJ2-7	few	CASSQGSLKDEQYF	TGTGCCAGCAGCCAGGGTTCCTTGAAGGACGAGCAGTACTTC
TRBV25-1	-	TRBJ1-6	many	CASSENEASHNSPLHF	TGTGCCAGCAGTGAAAACGAGGCCTCCCATAATTCACCCCTCCACTTT
TRBV20-1	TRBD2	TRBJ2-2	many	CSARASGEGSGELFF	TGCAGTGCTAGGGCTAGCGGGGAGGGTTCCGGGGAGCTGTTTTTT
TRBV5-5	-	TRBJ2-7	-	CASSLGPLSGEQYF	TGTGCCAGCAGCCTTGGACCATTATCGGGCGAGCAGTACTTC
TRBV7-3	-	TRBJ1-1	many	CASSSGLLGTEAFF	TGTGCCAGCAGCTCCGGGCTCCTCGGGACAGAAGCTTTCTTT
TRBV4-2	TRBD2	TRBJ2-7	-	CASSQDLRGTSSYEQYF	TGTGCCAGCAGCCAAGATTTAAGAGGGACTAGTTCCTACGAGCAGTACTTC
TRBV12-3/TRBV12-4	TRBD2	TRBJ2-3	few	CASSPVWAGGLVDTQYF	TGTGCCAGCAGTCCCGTCTGGGCGGGGGGGCTTGTAGATACGCAGTATTTT
TRBV6-1	TRBD2	TRBJ2-5	many	CASSEVLSGGGGLQETQYF	TGTGCCAGCAGTGAAGTGCTTAGCGGGGGAGGAGGGCTCCAAGAGACCCAGTACTTC
TRBV11-2	TRBD1	TRBJ2-5	-	CASSPDRALGTQYF	TGTGCCAGCAGCCCAGACAGGGCTCTTGGGACCCAGTACTTC
TRBV24-1	-	TRBJ1-5	many	CATSRGDNQPQHF	TGTGCCACCAGTCGGGGGGACAATCAGCCCCAGCATTTT
TRBV19	-	TRBJ1-1	few	CASSISGQHMNTEAFF	TGTGCCAGTAGTATATCTGGACAGCATATGAACACTGAAGCTTTCTTT
TRBV5-1	-	TRBJ2-7	-	CASSLTFYEQYF	TGCGCCAGCAGCTTGACCTTCTACGAGCAGTACTTC
TRBV30	-	TRBJ1-6	many	CAWSVRSSYNSPLHF	TGTGCCTGGAGTGTACGGAGCTCCTATAATTCACCCCTCCACTTT
TRBV19	-	TRBJ2-2	many	CASRLVAGSTGELFF	TGTGCCAGTAGGCTCGTGGCAGGGAGCACCGGGGAGCTGTTTTTT
TRBV2	-	TRBJ1-5	many	CASSEGPIQPQHF	TGTGCCAGCAGTGAAGGCCCAATCCAGCCCCAGCATTTT